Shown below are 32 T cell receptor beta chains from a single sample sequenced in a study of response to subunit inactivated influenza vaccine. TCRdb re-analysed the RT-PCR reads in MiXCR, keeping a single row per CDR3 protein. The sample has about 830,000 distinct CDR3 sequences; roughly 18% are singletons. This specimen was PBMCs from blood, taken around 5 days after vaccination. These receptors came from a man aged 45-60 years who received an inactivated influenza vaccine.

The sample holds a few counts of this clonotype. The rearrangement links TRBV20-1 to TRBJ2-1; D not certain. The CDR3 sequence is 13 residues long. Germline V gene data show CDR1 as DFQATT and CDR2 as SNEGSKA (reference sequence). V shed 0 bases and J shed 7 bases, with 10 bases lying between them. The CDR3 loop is CSARDRPGNEQFF. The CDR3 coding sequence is TGCAGTGCTAGAGATAGGCCCGGGAATGAGCAGTTCTTC.

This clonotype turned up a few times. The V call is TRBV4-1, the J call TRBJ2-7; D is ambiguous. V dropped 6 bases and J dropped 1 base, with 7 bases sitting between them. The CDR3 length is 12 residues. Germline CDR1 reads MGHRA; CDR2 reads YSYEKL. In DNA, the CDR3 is TGCGCCAGCAGATCACGGTCCTACGAGCAGTACTTC. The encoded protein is CASRSRSYEQYF.

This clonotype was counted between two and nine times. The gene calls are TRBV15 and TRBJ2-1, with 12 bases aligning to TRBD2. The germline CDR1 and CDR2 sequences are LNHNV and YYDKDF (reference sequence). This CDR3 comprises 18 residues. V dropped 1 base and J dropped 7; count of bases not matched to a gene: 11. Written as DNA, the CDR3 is TGTGCCACCAGCAGAGTCTTTTCGACTAGCGGGAGAGGGAATGAGCAGTTCTTC. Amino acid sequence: CATSRVFSTSGRGNEQFF. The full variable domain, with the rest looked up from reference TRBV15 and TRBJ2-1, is DAMVIQNPRYQVTQFGKPVTLSCSQTLNHNVMYWYQQKSSQAPKLLFHYYDKDFNNEADTPDNFQSRRPNTSFCFLDIRSPGLGDTAMYLCATSRVFSTSGRGNEQFFGPGTRLTVL.

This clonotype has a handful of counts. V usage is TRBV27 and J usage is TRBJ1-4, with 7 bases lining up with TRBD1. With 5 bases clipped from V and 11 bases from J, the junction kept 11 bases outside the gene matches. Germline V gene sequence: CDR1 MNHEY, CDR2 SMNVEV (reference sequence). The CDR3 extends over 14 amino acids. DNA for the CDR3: TGTGCCAGCAGTGTCGGGACAGCTATTGGTAAACTGTTTTTT. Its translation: CASSVGTAIGKLFF.

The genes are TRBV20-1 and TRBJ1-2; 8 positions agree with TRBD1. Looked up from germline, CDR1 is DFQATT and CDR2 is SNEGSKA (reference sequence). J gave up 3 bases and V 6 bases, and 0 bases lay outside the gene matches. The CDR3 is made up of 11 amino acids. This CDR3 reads CSAGQDYGYTF. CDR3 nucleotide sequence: TGCAGTGCGGGACAGGACTATGGCTACACCTTC.

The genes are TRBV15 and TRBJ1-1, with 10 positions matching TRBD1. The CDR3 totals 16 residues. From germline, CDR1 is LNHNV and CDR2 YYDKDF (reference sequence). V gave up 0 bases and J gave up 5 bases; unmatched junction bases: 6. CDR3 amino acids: CATSRDLAGQGTEAFF. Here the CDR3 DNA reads TGTGCCACCAGCAGAGATCTAGCGGGACAGGGGACTGAAGCTTTCTTT.

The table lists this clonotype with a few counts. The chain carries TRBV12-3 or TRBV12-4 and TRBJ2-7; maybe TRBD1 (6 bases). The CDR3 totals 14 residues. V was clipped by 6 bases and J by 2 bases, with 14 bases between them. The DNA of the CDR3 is TGTGCCAGCAGGAGGACAGTTTATACCTACGAGCAGTACTTC. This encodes CASRRTVYTYEQYF.

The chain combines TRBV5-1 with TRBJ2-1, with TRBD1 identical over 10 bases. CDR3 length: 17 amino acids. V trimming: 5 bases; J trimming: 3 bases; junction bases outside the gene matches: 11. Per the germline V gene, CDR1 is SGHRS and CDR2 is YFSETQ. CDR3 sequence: CASRRDRGGSYYNEQFF. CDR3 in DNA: TGCGCCAGCAGACGGGACAGGGGTGGCTCTTACTACAATGAGCAGTTCTTC.

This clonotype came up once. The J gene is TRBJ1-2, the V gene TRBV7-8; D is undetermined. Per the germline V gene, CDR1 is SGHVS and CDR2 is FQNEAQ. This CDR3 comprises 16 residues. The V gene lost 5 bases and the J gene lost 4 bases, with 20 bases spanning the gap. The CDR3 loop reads CASSPQTGRLAYGYTF. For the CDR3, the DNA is TGTGCCAGCAGCCCTCAAACGGGCAGGCTCGCCTATGGCTACACCTTC.

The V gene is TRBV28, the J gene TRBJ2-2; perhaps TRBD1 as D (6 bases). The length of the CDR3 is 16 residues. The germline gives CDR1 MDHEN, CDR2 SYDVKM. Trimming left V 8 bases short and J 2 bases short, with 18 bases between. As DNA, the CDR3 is TGTGCCAGCCGGGACATCCGAATCCCTAACACCGGGGAGCTGTTTTTT. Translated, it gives CASRDIRIPNTGELFF.

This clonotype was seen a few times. CDR3: CASRTWGVAQQPQHF. CDR3 nucleotides: TGTGCCAGCCGAACTTGGGGGGTCGCACAGCAGCCCCAGCATTTT. The rearrangement links TRBV12-3 or TRBV12-4 to TRBJ1-5; possibly TRBD1 for D (5 bases). This CDR3 has 15 amino acids. V was cut by 8 bases and J by 7 bases, with 21 bases left in between.

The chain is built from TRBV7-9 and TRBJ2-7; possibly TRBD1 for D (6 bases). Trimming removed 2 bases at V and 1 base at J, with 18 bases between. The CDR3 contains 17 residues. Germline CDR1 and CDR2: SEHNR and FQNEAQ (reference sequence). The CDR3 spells CASSLHINRDLSYEQYF. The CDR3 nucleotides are TGTGCCAGCAGCTTACACATTAACAGGGATTTATCCTACGAGCAGTACTTC.

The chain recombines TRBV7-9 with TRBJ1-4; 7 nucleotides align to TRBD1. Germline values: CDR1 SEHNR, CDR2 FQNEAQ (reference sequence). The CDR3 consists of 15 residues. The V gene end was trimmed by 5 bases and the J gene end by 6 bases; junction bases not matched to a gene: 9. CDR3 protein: CASSPDRVMDEKLFF. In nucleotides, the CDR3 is TGTGCCAGCAGCCCCGACAGGGTGATGGATGAAAAACTGTTTTTT. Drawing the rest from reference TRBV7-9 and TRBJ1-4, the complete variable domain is DTGVSQNPRHKITKRGQNVTFRCDPISEHNRLYWYRQTLGQGPEFLTYFQNEAQLEKSRLLSDRFSAERPKGSFSTLEIQRTEQGDSAMYLCASSPDRVMDEKLFFGSGTQLSVL.

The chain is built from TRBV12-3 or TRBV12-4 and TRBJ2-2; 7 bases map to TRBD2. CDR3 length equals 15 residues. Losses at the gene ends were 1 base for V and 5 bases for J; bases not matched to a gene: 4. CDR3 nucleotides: TGTGCCAGCAGTTTAGTGGCGGGAGTTACCGGGGAGCTGTTTTTT. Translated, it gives CASSLVAGVTGELFF.

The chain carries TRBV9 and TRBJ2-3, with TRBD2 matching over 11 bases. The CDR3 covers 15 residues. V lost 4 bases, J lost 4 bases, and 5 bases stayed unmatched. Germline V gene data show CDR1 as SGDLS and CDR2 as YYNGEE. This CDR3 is CASSLTSGNPDTQYF. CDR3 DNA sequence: TGTGCCAGCAGCCTGACTAGCGGGAACCCAGATACGCAGTATTTT.

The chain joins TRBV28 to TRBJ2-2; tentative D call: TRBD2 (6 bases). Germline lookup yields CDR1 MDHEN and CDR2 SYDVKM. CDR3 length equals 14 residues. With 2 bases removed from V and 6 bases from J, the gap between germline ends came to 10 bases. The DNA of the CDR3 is TGTGCCAGCAGTTTAGCGGGATGGTCCGGGGAGCTGTTTTTT. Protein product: CASSLAGWSGELFF. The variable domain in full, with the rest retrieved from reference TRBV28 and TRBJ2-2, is DVKVTQSSRYLVKRTGEKVFLECVQDMDHENMFWYRQDPGLGLRLIYFSYDVKMKEKGDIPEGYSVSREKKERFSLILESASTNQTSMYLCASSLAGWSGELFFGEGSRLTVL.

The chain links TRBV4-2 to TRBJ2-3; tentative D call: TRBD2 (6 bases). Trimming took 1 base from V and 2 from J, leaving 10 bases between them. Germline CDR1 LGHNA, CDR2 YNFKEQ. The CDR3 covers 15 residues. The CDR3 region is CASSQGRGSTDTQYF. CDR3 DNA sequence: TGTGCCAGCAGCCAAGGACGGGGGTCCACAGATACGCAGTATTTT.

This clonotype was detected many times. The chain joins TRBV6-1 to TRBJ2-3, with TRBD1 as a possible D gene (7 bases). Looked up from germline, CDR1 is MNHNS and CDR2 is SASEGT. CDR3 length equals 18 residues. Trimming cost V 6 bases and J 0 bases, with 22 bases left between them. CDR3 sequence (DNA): TGTGCCAGCAGGGAAAGACAGGGACTTCTCACTAGCACAGATACGCAGTATTTT. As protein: CASRERQGLLTSTDTQYF.

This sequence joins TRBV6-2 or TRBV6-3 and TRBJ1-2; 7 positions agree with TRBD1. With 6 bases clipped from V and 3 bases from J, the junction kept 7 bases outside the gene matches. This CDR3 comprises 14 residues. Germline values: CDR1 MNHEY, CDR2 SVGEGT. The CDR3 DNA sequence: TGTGCCAGCAGGGGATCCGACAGGGACTATGGCTACACCTTC. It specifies CASRGSDRDYGYTF.

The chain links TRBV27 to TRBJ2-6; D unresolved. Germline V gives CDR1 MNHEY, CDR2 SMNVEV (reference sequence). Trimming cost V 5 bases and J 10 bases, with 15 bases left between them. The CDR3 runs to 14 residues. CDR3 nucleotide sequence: TGTGCCAGCAGTCCCACGAACGCGAAGAACGTCCTGACTTTC. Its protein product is CASSPTNAKNVLTF. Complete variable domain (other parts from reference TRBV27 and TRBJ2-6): EAQVTQNPRYLITVTGKKLTVTCSQNMNHEYMSWYRQDPGLGLRQIYYSMNVEVTDKGDVPEGYKVSRKEKRNFPLILESPSPNQTSLYFCASSPTNAKNVLTFGAGSRLTVL.

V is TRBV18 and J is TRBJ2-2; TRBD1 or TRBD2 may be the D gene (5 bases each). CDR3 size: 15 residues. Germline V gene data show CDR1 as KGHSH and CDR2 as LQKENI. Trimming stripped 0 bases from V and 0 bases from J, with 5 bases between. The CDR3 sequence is CASSPPGPNTGELFF. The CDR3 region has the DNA TGTGCCAGCTCACCACCGGGACCGAACACCGGGGAGCTGTTTTTT. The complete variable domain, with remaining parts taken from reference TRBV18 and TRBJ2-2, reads NAGVMQNPRHLVRRRGQEARLRCSPMKGHSHVYWYRQLPEEGLKFMVYLQKENIIDESGMPKERFSAEFPKEGPSILRIQQVVRGDSAAYFCASSPPGPNTGELFFGEGSRLTVL.

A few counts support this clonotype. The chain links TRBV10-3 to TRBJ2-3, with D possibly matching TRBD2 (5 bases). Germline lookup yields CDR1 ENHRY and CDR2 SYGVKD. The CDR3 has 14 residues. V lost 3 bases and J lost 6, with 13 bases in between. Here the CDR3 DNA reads TGTGCCATCAGTGACCGGGGAGTTGGGGATACGCAGTATTTT. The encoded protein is CAISDRGVGDTQYF.

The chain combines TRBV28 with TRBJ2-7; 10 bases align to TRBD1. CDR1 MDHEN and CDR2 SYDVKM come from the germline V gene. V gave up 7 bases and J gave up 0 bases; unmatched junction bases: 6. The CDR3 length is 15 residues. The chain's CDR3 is CASTHGTGVSYEQYF. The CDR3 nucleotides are TGTGCCAGCACCCACGGGACAGGGGTCTCCTACGAGCAGTACTTC.

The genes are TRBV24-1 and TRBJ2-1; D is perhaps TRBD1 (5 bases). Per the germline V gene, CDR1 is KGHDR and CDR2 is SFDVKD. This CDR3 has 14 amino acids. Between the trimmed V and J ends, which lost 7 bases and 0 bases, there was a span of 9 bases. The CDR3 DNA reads TGTGCCACCAGGGACACGAGCTCCTACAATGAGCAGTTCTTC. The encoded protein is CATRDTSSYNEQFF.

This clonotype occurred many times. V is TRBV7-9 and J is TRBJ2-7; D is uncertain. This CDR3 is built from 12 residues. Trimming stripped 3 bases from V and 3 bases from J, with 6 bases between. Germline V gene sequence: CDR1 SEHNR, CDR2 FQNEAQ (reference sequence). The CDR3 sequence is CASSFTDYEQYF. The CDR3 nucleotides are TGTGCCAGCAGCTTTACAGACTACGAGCAGTACTTC.

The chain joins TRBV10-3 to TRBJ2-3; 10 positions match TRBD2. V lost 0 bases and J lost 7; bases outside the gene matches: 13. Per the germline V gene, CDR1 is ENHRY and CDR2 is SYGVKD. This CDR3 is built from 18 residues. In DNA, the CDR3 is TGTGCCATCAGTGAGTCGAGGGCTAGCGGGGGAGTTTTGAATACGCAGTATTTT. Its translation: CAISESRASGGVLNTQYF.

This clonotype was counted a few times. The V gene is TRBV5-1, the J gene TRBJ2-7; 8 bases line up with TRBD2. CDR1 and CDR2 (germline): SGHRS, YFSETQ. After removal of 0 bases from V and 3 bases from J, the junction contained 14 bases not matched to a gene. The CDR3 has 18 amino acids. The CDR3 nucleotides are TGCGCCAGCAGCTTGGGGGGTAGCGGGACGCTTTCCATCTACGAGCAGTACTTC. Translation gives CASSLGGSGTLSIYEQYF.

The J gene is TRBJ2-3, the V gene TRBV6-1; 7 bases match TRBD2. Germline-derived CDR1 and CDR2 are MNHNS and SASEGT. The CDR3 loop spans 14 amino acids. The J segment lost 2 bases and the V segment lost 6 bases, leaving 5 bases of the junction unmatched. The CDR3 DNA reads TGTGCCAGCAGGAACCGGGGGGACACAGATACGCAGTATTTT. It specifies CASRNRGDTDTQYF.

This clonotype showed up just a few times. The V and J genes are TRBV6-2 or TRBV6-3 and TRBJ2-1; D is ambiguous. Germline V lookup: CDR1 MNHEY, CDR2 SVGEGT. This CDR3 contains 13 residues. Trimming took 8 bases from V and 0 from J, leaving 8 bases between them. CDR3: CASGLYSYNEQFF. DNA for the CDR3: TGTGCCAGCGGCCTTTACTCCTACAATGAGCAGTTCTTC.

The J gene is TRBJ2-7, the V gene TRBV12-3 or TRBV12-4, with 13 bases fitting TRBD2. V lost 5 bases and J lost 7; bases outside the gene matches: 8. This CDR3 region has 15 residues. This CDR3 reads CASSLGLAGVEEQYF. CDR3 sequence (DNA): TGTGCCAGCAGTCTCGGACTAGCGGGAGTGGAAGAGCAGTACTTC.

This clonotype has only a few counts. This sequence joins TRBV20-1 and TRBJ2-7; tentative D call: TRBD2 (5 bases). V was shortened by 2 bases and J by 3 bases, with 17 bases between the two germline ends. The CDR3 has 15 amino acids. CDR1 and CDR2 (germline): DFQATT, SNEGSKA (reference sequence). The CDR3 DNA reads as TGCAGTGCTAGAAAGCCGGGGTTTTCAAGCTACGAGCAGTACTTC. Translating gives CSARKPGFSSYEQYF.

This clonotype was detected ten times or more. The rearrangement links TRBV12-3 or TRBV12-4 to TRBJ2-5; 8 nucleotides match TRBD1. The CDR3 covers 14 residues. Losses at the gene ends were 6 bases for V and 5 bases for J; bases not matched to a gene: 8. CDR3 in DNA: TGTGCCAGCAGCTCTCCGACAGGGGAGGAGACCCAGTACTTC. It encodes CASSSPTGEETQYF.